The 27 T cell receptor beta chains presented below share a single source sample, sequenced in a study of cytomegalovirus exposure and HLA in healthy donors. Amplification used 60 Vbeta primers and 13 Jbeta primers. Repertoires were generated with immunoSEQ multiplex PCR, while TCRdb's copy carries only in-frame clones and drops some. The repertoire consists of more than 50,000 clones, with roughly 77% occurring once and the leading ten covering around 2.6%. The sequencing input was PBMCs. These receptors originate from a female donor in good health and CMV-seronegative.

The CDR3 reads CSGGGRTGELFF. Written as DNA, the CDR3 is TGCAGCGGGGGGGGGCGAACCGGGGAGCTGTTTTTT. V and J are TRBV29-1 and TRBJ2-2; weak D call: TRBD2 (7 bases). Germline assignment: CDR1 SQVTM and CDR2 ANQGSEA. V lost 7 bases to trimming and J lost 5 bases, with 11 bases between them. CDR3 length equals 12 residues.

The chain links TRBV5-4 to TRBJ2-1; 10 bases agree with TRBD2. Per the germline V gene, CDR1 is SGHNT and CDR2 is YYREEE (reference sequence). V shed 3 bases, J shed 4 bases, and the junction held 4 bases outside the gene matches. The CDR3 extends over 15 amino acids. The CDR3 reads CASSSSGRGYNEQFF. DNA for the CDR3: TGTGCCAGCAGCTCAAGCGGGAGGGGATACAATGAGCAGTTCTTC.

This chain links TRBV29-1 with TRBJ1-3, with TRBD1 identical over 7 bases. Germline V lookup: CDR1 SQVTM, CDR2 ANQGSEA. CDR3 length: 13 residues. Trimming at V came to 7 bases and at J to 4 bases, leaving 7 bases not matched to a gene. The CDR3 loop reads CSARSRGGNTIYF. For the CDR3, the DNA is TGCAGCGCCCGGAGCAGGGGGGGAAACACCATATATTTT.

The CDR3, as DNA: TGTGCCAGCAGCTTGGGCGGGAACTCCTACAATGAGCAGTTCTTC. Residues: CASSLGGNSYNEQFF. The gene calls are TRBV7-2 and TRBJ2-1; a possible D gene is TRBD2 (6 bases). Deletions cut 3 bases from V and 0 bases from J, with 9 bases between. Germline V lookup: CDR1 SGHTA, CDR2 FQGNSA. The CDR3 is 15 amino acids.

V and J are TRBV28 and TRBJ1-2, with D unclear. The CDR3 length is 13 residues. Trimming removed 5 bases from V and 1 base from J, with 8 bases in between. Germline V gene data show CDR1 as MDHEN and CDR2 as SYDVKM. CDR3 sequence: CASSPDFNYGYTF. Here the CDR3 DNA reads TGTGCCAGCAGTCCGGACTTTAACTATGGCTACACCTTC.

This chain connects TRBV2 to TRBJ2-3; 12 bases match TRBD2. Germline loops: CDR1 SNHLY, CDR2 FYNNEI. This CDR3 has 17 amino acids. V trimming: 6 bases; J trimming: 3 bases; junction bases outside the gene matches: 10. The CDR3 DNA sequence: TGTGCCAGCAGGAGCCCCCTAGCGGGGGGGCGTACAGATACGCAGTATTTT. As protein: CASRSPLAGGRTDTQYF. Complete variable domain (other parts from reference TRBV2 and TRBJ2-3): EPEVTQTPSHQVTQMGQEVILRCVPISNHLYFYWYRQILGQKVEFLVSFYNNEISEKSEIFDDQFSVERPDGSNFTLKIRSTKLEDSAMYFCASRSPLAGGRTDTQYFGPGTRLTVL.

The J gene is TRBJ2-5, the V gene TRBV27; D possibly corresponds to TRBD2 (5 bases). Germline V gene lookup returns CDR1 MNHEY and CDR2 SMNVEV (reference sequence). V was trimmed by 1 base and J by 5 bases, leaving 20 bases between them. The CDR3 length is 17 residues. The CDR3 DNA sequence: TGTGCCAGCAGTTTATACCCCCCCCTGGCGGGTGGGGAGACCCAGTACTTC. Amino acid sequence: CASSLYPPLAGGETQYF.

The chain carries TRBV27 and TRBJ1-2; 7 nucleotides agree with TRBD1. CDR1 is MNHEY and CDR2 is SMNVEV in the germline V gene (reference sequence). The CDR3 has 13 amino acids. Losses at the gene ends were 3 bases for V and 4 bases for J; bases not matched to a gene: 2. CDR3 residues: CASSLEGAYGYTF. The CDR3 bases are TGTGCCAGCAGTTTGGAGGGGGCCTATGGCTACACCTTC.

The chain links TRBV7-2 to TRBJ2-1; 9 bases are a match to TRBD1. The germline CDR1 and CDR2 sequences are SGHTA and FQGNSA. Germline trimming cut 4 bases from V and 6 bases from J; bases unmatched to any gene: 13. The CDR3 is 17 residues long. The CDR3 loop reads CASSWSGQGLITNEQFF. The CDR3 region has the DNA TGTGCCAGCAGCTGGTCGGGACAGGGATTGATTACCAATGAGCAGTTCTTC.

The chain has TRBV30 and TRBJ2-7, with TRBD1 matching over 8 bases. V was clipped by 2 bases and J by 3 bases; unmatched bases: 6. The CDR3 covers 14 residues. Germline lookup yields CDR1 GTSNPN and CDR2 SVGIG (reference sequence). The CDR3: CAWSPDRGYYEQYF. The CDR3 bases are TGTGCCTGGAGTCCCGACAGGGGATACTACGAGCAGTACTTC.

The rearrangement uses TRBV6-5 and TRBJ1-3; no clear D. CDR1 and CDR2 (germline): MNHEY, SVGAGI. This CDR3 contains 15 residues. Trimming cost V 0 bases and J 4 bases, with 10 bases left between them. CDR3 protein: CASSYSADLGNTIYF. The CDR3, as DNA: TGTGCCAGCAGTTACTCGGCGGACTTGGGAAACACCATATATTTT.

The chain links TRBV27 to TRBJ2-1; 9 bases agree with TRBD1. Germline V gene sequence: CDR1 MNHEY, CDR2 SMNVEV (reference sequence). The CDR3 spans 14 residues. V shed 5 bases and J 7 bases; nucleotides not matched to a gene: 6. CDR3 DNA: TGTGCCAGCAGTCCTTGGGACAGGGTAAATGAGCAGTTCTTC. Its translation is CASSPWDRVNEQFF.

The V gene is TRBV18, the J gene TRBJ2-7; 9 bases fit TRBD2. CDR3 length equals 15 residues. V was pared by 0 bases and J by 7 bases, with 7 bases of the junction left unmatched. The V gene's germline CDR1 is KGHSH and CDR2 LQKENI. The CDR3 DNA is TGTGCCAGCTCACCACCGAGCGGGGGGTCGGGGGAGCAGTACTTC. Translation: CASSPPSGGSGEQYF.

The chain combines TRBV7-2 with TRBJ1-4, with 10 bases aligning to TRBD1. Germline V gives CDR1 SGHTA, CDR2 FQGNSA. This CDR3 has 16 residues. Germline trimming cut 1 base from V and 8 bases from J; bases unmatched to any gene: 7. DNA for the CDR3: TGTGCCAGCAGCTTAGTCGGGACAGGGGCATCGGAAAAACTGTTTTTT. Protein product: CASSLVGTGASEKLFF.

The chain combines TRBV2 with TRBJ1-5, with 9 bases lining up with TRBD1. Trimming took 6 bases from V and 5 from J; bases not matched to a gene: 8. From germline, CDR1 is SNHLY and CDR2 FYNNEI. The CDR3 is 15 amino acids. CDR3 amino acids: CASSAPGQGYQPQHF. The CDR3 DNA sequence: TGTGCCAGCAGCGCTCCGGGACAGGGTTATCAGCCCCAGCATTTT.

The V gene is TRBV11-2, the J gene TRBJ2-2; D gene unclear. In germline, CDR1 is SGHAT, CDR2 FQNNGV. The CDR3 runs 14 residues. V shed 2 bases and J shed 4 bases, with 8 bases lying between them. CDR3 coding DNA: TGTGCCAGCAGCTTACCTCTAGTCACCGGGGAGCTGTTTTTT. Its protein is CASSLPLVTGELFF.

The chain joins TRBV5-1 to TRBJ2-7, with 9 bases fitting TRBD1. The germline CDR1 and CDR2 sequences are SGHRS and YFSETQ. The CDR3 spans 14 residues. Losses at the gene ends were 3 bases for V and 6 bases for J; bases not matched to a gene: 7. The CDR3 bases are TGCGCCAGCAGCTCCACCGGGACAGGGTTCGAGCAGTACTTC. As protein: CASSSTGTGFEQYF.

CDR3 region: CASSLVVRSGEQFF. CDR3 coding DNA: TGTGCCAGCAGCTTAGTGGTAAGGAGCGGGGAGCAGTTCTTC. The rearrangement uses TRBV7-2 and TRBJ2-1; perhaps TRBD2 as D (6 bases). Per the germline V gene, CDR1 is SGHTA and CDR2 is FQGNSA. This CDR3 has 14 residues. V gave up 1 base and J gave up 10 bases, with 14 bases separating them.

In its sample, this clone was seen once. The rearrangement joins TRBV5-6 to TRBJ2-7, with 12 bases identical to TRBD1. The J segment lost 6 bases and the V segment lost 2 bases, leaving 3 bases of the junction unmatched. CDR1 SGHDT and CDR2 YYEEEE come from the germline V gene. This CDR3 contains 14 residues. The CDR3 loop reads CASSFGTGGSEQYF. In nucleotides, the CDR3 is TGTGCCAGCAGCTTCGGGACAGGGGGCAGCGAGCAGTACTTC.

V is TRBV18 and J is TRBJ2-2; TRBD1 matches 10 bases. The CDR3 totals 16 residues. Germline CDR1 KGHSH, CDR2 LQKENI. The V and J ends lost 5 bases and 7 bases, in that order; junction bases with no gene match: 10. CDR3 in amino acids: CASSTGTGVSGGELFF. The CDR3 DNA is TGTGCCAGCTCAACCGGGACAGGGGTCAGCGGCGGGGAGCTGTTTTTT.

The chain employs TRBV9 and TRBJ2-1; TRBD2 matches 12 bases. V dropped 0 bases and J dropped 4; count of bases not matched to a gene: 2. The CDR3 runs to 16 residues. From germline, CDR1 is SGDLS and CDR2 YYNGEE. In nucleotides, the CDR3 is TGTGCCAGCAGCGTAGGTGGACTAGCGGGATACAATGAGCAGTTCTTC. Translation gives CASSVGGLAGYNEQFF.

The chain employs TRBV29-1 and TRBJ2-5; 7 bases map to TRBD2. CDR1 SQVTM and CDR2 ANQGSEA come from the germline V gene. The J segment lost 2 bases and the V segment lost 2 bases, leaving 8 bases of the junction unmatched. The CDR3 extends over 15 amino acids. CDR3 region: CSVESWEGWQETQYF. The CDR3 coding sequence is TGCAGCGTTGAATCATGGGAGGGGTGGCAAGAGACCCAGTACTTC.

This clone showed up just a few times. The genes are TRBV18 and TRBJ1-5; TRBD1 aligns across 8 bases. The CDR3 contains 19 residues. Germline assignment: CDR1 KGHSH and CDR2 LQKENI. After removal of 6 bases from V and 1 base from J, the junction contained 17 bases not matched to a gene. The CDR3 reads CASSKGVQGVSGSNQPQHF. CDR3 DNA: TGTGCCAGCTCCAAAGGGGTACAGGGGGTGTCCGGGAGCAATCAGCCCCAGCATTTT.

The genes are TRBV7-2 and TRBJ2-5; D call uncertain. The CDR3 is made up of 13 amino acids. Germline assignment: CDR1 SGHTA and CDR2 FQGNSA. Trimming took off 5 bases at V and 5 bases at J, with 12 bases between the two ends. The CDR3 DNA reads TGTGCCAGCAGCCGAGGCCCCGCCGAGACCCAGTACTTC. Amino acid sequence: CASSRGPAETQYF.

This clone has a handful of counts. J is TRBJ2-4 and V is TRBV19; tentative D call: TRBD1 (6 bases). Germline CDR1 LNHDA, CDR2 SQIVND (reference sequence). With 6 bases removed from V and 2 bases from J, the gap between germline ends came to 8 bases. The CDR3 extends over 13 amino acids. The CDR3 nucleotides are TGTGCCAGTAGACAGGGTACCAAAAACATTCAGTACTTC. Residues: CASRQGTKNIQYF. The variable domain in full, completed from reference TRBV19 and TRBJ2-4, reads DGGITQSPKYLFRKEGQNVTLSCEQNLNHDAMYWYRQDPGQGLRLIYYSQIVNDFQKGDIAEGYSVSREKKESFPLTVTSAQKNPTAFYLCASRQGTKNIQYFGAGTRLSVL.

This clone has just a few counts. CDR3 nucleotide sequence: TGTGCCAGCAGCGCAACCACAGGGGTAGGTGGAGAGCAGTACTTC. It encodes CASSATTGVGGEQYF. The V call is TRBV9, the J call TRBJ2-5, with TRBD1 matching 7 bases. V was pared by 3 bases and J by 11 bases, with 16 bases of the junction left unmatched. The length of the CDR3 is 15 residues. Germline lookup yields CDR1 SGDLS and CDR2 YYNGEE.

This clone was observed a few times. This chain joins TRBV5-1 and TRBJ2-7; 8 positions agree with TRBD1. V shed 0 bases and J 5 bases; nucleotides not matched to a gene: 7. Germline CDR1 reads SGHRS; CDR2 reads YFSETQ. This CDR3 has 15 residues. This CDR3 reads CASSLEGRGLDEQYF. CDR3 nucleotides: TGCGCCAGCAGCTTGGAGGGCAGGGGGCTGGACGAGCAGTACTTC.